A single T cell receptor beta chain is shown here with its context. The entry originates in a study of metastatic and nonmetastatic thyroid tumors. Between the trimmed V and J ends, which lost 3 bases and 2 bases, there was a span of 11 bases. CDR1 is KGHDR and CDR2 is SFDVKD in the germline V gene. This CDR3 region has 15 residues. With MiXCR, TCRdb reprocessed the PCR reads. The sample shows just over 15,000 clones, over 3.5% of them seen only once. Every patient was untreated before thyroid surgery. The V call is TRBV24-1, the J call TRBJ2-3, with a weak D call TRBD1 (6 bases). The sample taken for sequencing was tumor tissue. This clonotype was obtained from a female donor with papillary thyroid cancer or a benign thyroid nodule (not recorded which). Some clones in this sample may be carry-over from other donors' samples. The CDR3 is CATSDRRQVTDTQYF. As DNA, the CDR3 is TGTGCCACCAGTGATCGACGACAGGTCACAGATACGCAGTATTTT.